What follows are 7 T cell receptor beta chains derived from one specimen sequenced in a study of CD8 T cells in ankylosing spondylitis. TCRdb redid the calling of the 5' RACE reads with MiXCR, one entry per CDR3 protein. The sample carries about 450,000 distinct CDR3 sequences, 20% to 30% recorded once. Study findings and constraints: Made up of 7 to 9 highly homologous variants, a TCR beta motif appeared characteristic of ankylosing spondylitis blood.

No antigen is known for these receptors. Specimen: blood, either unsorted or a sorted T cell fraction (not recorded which). These receptors were obtained from a male donor with ankylosing spondylitis.

This clonotype has a handful of counts. This chain uses TRBV2 with TRBJ2-1, with a possible D match to TRBD2 (6 bases). This CDR3 is built from 16 residues. Germline V CDR1 and CDR2: SNHLY, FYNNEI. V shed 3 bases and J shed 0 bases, with 12 bases lying between them. CDR3 in amino acids: CASSEAGRSSYNEQFF. CDR3 DNA: TGTGCCAGCAGTGAGGCGGGGCGGAGCTCCTACAATGAGCAGTTCTTC. The variable domain in full, completed from reference TRBV2 and TRBJ2-1, reads EPEVTQTPSHQVTQMGQEVILRCVPISNHLYFYWYRQILGQKVEFLVSFYNNEISEKSEIFDDQFSVERPDGSNFTLKIRSTKLEDSAMYFCASSEAGRSSYNEQFFGPGTRLTVL.

The chain couples TRBV12-3 or TRBV12-4 to TRBJ2-5; D remains ambiguous. The CDR3 is made up of 12 amino acids. The V gene lost 6 bases and the J gene lost 3 bases, with 8 bases spanning the gap. CDR3 DNA sequence: TGTGCCAGCAGCCAAACCAAAGAGACCCAGTACTTC. Encoded protein: CASSQTKETQYF.

This clonotype came up a few times. The CDR3 reads CASSQMMTVSNTEAFF. CDR3 in DNA: TGTGCCAGCAGCCAAATGATGACAGTTTCAAACACTGAAGCTTTCTTT. V and J are TRBV4-2 and TRBJ1-1, with D tentatively TRBD1 (5 bases). The CDR3 runs 16 residues. V lost 2 bases, J lost 2 bases, and 15 bases lay in between. In germline, CDR1 is LGHNA, CDR2 YNFKEQ.

CDR3 loop: CASSLVLAGDTQYF. For the CDR3, the DNA is TGCGCCAGCAGCTTGGTTCTAGCTGGGGATACGCAGTATTTT. This chain joins TRBV5-1 and TRBJ2-3, with D perhaps matching TRBD2 (5 bases). This CDR3 spans 14 amino acids. Per germline, CDR1 SGHRS and CDR2 YFSETQ. V was clipped by 0 bases and J by 6 bases, with 11 bases between them.

Of note for this clonotype: Germline and junction disagree at one end, which may indicate a read error. The rearrangement uses TRBV24-1 and TRBJ1-2; D not certain. Germline V gene sequence: CDR1 KGHDR, CDR2 SFDVKD. This CDR3 is built from 13 residues. The CDR3 spells CTTSDSTVYGYTF. In nucleotides, the CDR3 is TGTACCACCAGTGATTCGACGGTTTATGGCTACACCTTC.

The J gene is TRBJ1-1, the V gene TRBV7-8; D remains ambiguous. The germline CDR1 and CDR2 sequences are SGHVS and FQNEAQ. Trimming cost V 7 bases and J 1 base, with 7 bases left between them. This CDR3 region has 12 residues. The CDR3 is CASKRQNTEAFF. The CDR3 DNA sequence: TGTGCCAGCAAAAGACAGAACACTGAAGCTTTCTTT.

J is TRBJ1-4 and V is TRBV24-1, with 9 bases that match TRBD1. This CDR3 spans 16 amino acids. V trimming: 3 bases; J trimming: 7 bases; junction bases outside the gene matches: 8. CDR1 is KGHDR, CDR2 SFDVKD, per germline. The CDR3 reads CATSDPPRTGAEKLFF. DNA of the CDR3: TGTGCCACCAGTGATCCTCCGCGGACAGGGGCTGAAAAACTGTTTTTT.